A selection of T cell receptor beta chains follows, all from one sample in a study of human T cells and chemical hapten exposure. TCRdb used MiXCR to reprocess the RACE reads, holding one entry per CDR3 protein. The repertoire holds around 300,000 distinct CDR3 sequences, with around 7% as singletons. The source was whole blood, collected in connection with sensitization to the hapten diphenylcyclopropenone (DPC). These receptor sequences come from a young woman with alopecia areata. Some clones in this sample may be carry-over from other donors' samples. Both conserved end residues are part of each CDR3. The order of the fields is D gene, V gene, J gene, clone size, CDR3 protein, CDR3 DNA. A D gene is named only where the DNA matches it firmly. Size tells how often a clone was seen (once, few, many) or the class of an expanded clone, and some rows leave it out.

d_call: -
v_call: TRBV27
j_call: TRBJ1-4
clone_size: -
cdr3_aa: CASSRLMGVRGTNEKLFF
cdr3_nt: TGTGCCAGCAGCCGACTAATGGGGGTGAGGGGAACTAATGAAAAACTGTTTTTT

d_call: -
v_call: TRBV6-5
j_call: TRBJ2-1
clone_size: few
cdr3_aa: CASSYTSIAADEQFF
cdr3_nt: TGTGCCAGCAGTTACACGTCGATAGCGGCCGATGAGCAGTTCTTC

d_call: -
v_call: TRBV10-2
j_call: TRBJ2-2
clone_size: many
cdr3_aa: CASSESAGLGSFNTGELFF
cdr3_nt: TGCGCCAGCAGTGAGTCGGCAGGGCTAGGATCATTCAACACCGGGGAGCTGTTTTTT

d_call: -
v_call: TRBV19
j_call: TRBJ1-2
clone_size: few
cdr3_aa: CASSIDKVGYTF
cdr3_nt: TGTGCCAGTAGTATAGACAAAGTTGGCTACACCTTC

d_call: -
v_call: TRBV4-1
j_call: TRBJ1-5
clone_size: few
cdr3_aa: CASSHDDPMVQPQHF
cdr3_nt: TGCGCCAGCAGCCATGATGACCCTATGGTACAGCCCCAGCATTTT

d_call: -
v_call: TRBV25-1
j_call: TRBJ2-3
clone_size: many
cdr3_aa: CASSEWTGSLGDTQYF
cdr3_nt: TGTGCCAGCAGTGAATGGACGGGGAGTCTCGGGGATACGCAGTATTTT

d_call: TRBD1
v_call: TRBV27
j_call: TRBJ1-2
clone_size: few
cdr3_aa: CASSAFGQGGISNYGYTF
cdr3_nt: TGTGCCAGCAGTGCTTTCGGACAGGGGGGCATTTCTAACTATGGCTACACCTTC

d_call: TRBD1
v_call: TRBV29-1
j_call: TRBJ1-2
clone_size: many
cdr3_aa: CSGGEGAATHGYTF
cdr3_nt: TGCAGCGGAGGGGAGGGGGCGGCCACCCATGGCTACACCTTC

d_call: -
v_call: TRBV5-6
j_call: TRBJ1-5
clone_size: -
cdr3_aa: CASTAGQHNQPQHF
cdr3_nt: TGTGCCAGTACCGCGGGGCAGCACAATCAGCCCCAGCATTTT

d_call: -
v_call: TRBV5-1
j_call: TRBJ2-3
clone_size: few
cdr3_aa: CASSSGSLTTDTQYF
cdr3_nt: TGCGCCAGCAGCTCAGGGAGTTTGACCACAGATACGCAGTATTTT

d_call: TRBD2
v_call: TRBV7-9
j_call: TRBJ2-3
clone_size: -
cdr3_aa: CASSPRGGAGTDTQYF
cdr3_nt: TGTGCCAGCAGCCCTCGGGGGGGGGCTGGCACAGATACGCAGTATTTT

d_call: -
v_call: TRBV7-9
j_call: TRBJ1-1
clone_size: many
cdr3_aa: CASSLAAEAFF
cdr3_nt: TGTGCCAGCAGCTTAGCTGCTGAAGCTTTCTTT

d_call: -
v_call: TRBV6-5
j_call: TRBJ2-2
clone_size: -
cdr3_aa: CASSYRTVGPGELFF
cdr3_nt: TGTGCCAGCAGTTACCGGACGGTGGGTCCCGGGGAGCTGTTTTTT

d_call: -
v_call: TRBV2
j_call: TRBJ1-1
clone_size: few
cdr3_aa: CASKLARNTEAFF
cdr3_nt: TGTGCCAGCAAGTTGGCGCGTAACACTGAAGCTTTCTTT

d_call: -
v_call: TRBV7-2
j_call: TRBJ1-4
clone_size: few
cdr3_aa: CASSLDRDPTEKLFF
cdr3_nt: TGTGCCAGCAGCTTAGACCGGGACCCCACTGAAAAACTGTTTTTT

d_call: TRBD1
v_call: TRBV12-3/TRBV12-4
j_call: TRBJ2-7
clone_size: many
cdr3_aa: CASRAGTVVREQYF
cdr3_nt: TGTGCCAGCAGGGCCGGGACAGTAGTGCGCGAGCAGTACTTC

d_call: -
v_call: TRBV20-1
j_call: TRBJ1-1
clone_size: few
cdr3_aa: CSARLLNGPSTEAFF
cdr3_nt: TGCAGTGCTAGACTGCTAAACGGACCGAGCACTGAAGCTTTCTTT

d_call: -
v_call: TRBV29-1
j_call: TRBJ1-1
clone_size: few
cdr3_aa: CSVESPLSTEAFF
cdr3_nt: TGCAGCGTTGAATCCCCCCTGAGCACTGAAGCTTTCTTT

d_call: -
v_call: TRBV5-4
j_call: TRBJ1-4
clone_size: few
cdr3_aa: CASSLAGQPNEKLFF
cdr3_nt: TGTGCCAGCAGCTTGGCAGGACAGCCTAATGAAAAACTGTTTTTT

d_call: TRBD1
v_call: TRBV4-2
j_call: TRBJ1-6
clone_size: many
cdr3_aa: CASSQDRGGQGAGSPLHF
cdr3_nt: TGTGCCAGCAGCCAAGATCGGGGCGGCCAGGGGGCCGGTTCACCCCTCCACTTT

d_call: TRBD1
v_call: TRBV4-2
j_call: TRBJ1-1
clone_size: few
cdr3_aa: CASSQGQSLNTEAFF
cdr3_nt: TGTGCCAGCAGCCAGGGACAGTCTCTGAACACTGAAGCTTTCTTT

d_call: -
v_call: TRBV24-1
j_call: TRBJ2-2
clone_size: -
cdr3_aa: CATSRSAGELFF
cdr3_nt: TGTGCCACCAGCAGAAGTGCCGGGGAGCTGTTTTTT

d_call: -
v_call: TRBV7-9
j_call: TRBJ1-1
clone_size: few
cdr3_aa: CASSRERGVAEAFF
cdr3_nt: TGTGCCAGCAGCCGAGAAAGGGGTGTCGCTGAAGCTTTCTTT

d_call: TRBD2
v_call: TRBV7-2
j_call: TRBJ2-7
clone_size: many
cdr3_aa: CASSLAGGIYEQYF
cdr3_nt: TGTGCCAGCAGCTTGGCGGGGGGGATTTACGAGCAGTACTTC

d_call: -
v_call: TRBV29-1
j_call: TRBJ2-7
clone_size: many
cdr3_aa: CSVGGPLGEQYF
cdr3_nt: TGCAGCGTTGGAGGCCCACTTGGGGAGCAGTACTTC

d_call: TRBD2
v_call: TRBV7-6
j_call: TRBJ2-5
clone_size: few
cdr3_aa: CASSLEPFAGGRDQYF
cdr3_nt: TGTGCCAGCAGCTTAGAGCCTTTTGCGGGGGGCCGGGACCAGTACTTC

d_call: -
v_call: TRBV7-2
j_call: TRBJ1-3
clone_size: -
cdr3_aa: CASSLAAGPSGNTIYF
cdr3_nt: TGTGCCAGCAGCTTAGCGGCAGGGCCCTCTGGAAACACCATATATTTT

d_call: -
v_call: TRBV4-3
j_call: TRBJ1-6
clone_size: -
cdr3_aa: CASSHTFAGYNSPLHF
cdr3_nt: TGCGCCAGCAGCCACACTTTTGCGGGGTATAATTCACCCCTCCACTTT

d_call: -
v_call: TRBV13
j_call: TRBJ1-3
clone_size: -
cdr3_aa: CASRESGVGNTIYF
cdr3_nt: TGTGCCAGCAGAGAATCTGGGGTGGGAAACACCATATATTTT

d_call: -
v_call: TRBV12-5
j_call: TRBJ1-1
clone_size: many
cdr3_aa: CASGLPALVLDTEAFF
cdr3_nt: TGTGCTAGTGGTTTGCCTGCCCTAGTCCTGGACACTGAAGCTTTCTTT

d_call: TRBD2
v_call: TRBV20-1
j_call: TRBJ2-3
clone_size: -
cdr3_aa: CSARRASGSTDTQYF
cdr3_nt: TGCAGTGCTAGAAGGGCTAGCGGATCCACAGATACGCAGTATTTT

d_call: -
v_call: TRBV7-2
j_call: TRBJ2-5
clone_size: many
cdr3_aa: CASSFQGNQETQYF
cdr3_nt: TGTGCCAGCAGCTTTCAGGGTAATCAAGAGACCCAGTACTTC

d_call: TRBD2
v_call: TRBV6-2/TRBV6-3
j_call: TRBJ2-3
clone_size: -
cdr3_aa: CASSYLGTSGGSTDTQYF
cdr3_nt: TGTGCCAGCAGTTACCTGGGGACTAGCGGGGGAAGCACAGATACGCAGTATTTT

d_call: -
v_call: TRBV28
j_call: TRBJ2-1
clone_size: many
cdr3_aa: CASSSLNNEQFF
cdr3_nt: TGTGCCAGCAGTTCGTTAAACAATGAGCAGTTCTTC

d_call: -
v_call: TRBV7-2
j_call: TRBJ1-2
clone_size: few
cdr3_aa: CASSSVNYGYTF
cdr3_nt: TGTGCCAGCAGTTCAGTGAACTATGGCTACACCTTC

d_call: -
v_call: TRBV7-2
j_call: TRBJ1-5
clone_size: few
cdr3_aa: CASSSSPDPRSQPQHF
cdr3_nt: TGTGCCAGCAGCTCCTCCCCAGATCCCAGGAGTCAGCCCCAGCATTTT

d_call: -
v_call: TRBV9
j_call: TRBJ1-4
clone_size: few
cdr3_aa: CASSVDPYPGATNEKLFF
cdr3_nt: TGTGCCAGCAGCGTTGACCCCTACCCAGGGGCAACTAATGAAAAACTGTTTTTT

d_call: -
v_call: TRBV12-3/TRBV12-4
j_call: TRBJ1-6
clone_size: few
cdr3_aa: CASTFGGGTPLHF
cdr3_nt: TGTGCCAGCACCTTCGGTGGAGGGACCCCCCTCCACTTT

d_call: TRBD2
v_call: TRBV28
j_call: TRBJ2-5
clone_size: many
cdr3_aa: CASSPNPGGGGAFWETQYF
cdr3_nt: TGTGCCAGCAGTCCGAACCCGGGTGGCGGGGGGGCCTTTTGGGAGACCCAGTACTTC

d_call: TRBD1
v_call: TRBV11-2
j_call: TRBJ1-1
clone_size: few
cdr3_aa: CASSSRMTGTMNTEAFF
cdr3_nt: TGTGCCAGCAGCTCAAGGATGACAGGGACCATGAACACTGAAGCTTTCTTT

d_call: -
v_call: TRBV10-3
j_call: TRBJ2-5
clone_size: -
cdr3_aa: CAIRDPPPETQYF
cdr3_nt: TGTGCCATCAGAGACCCACCCCCAGAGACCCAGTACTTC

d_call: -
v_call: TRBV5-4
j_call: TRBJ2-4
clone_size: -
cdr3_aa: CASSPTLDLAKNIQYF
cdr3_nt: TGTGCCAGCAGCCCGACCCTAGATCTAGCCAAAAACATTCAGTACTTC

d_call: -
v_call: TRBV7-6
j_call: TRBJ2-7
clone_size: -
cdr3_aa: CASSGPLGEQYF
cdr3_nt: TGTGCCAGCAGCGGACCCCTTGGAGAGCAGTACTTC

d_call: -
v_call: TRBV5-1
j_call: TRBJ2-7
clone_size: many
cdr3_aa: CASSLESNYEQYF
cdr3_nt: TGCGCCAGCAGCTTGGAAAGCAACTACGAGCAGTACTTC

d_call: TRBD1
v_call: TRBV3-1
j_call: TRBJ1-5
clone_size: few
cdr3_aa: CASSPRQGGQPQHF
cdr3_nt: TGTGCCAGCAGCCCGAGACAGGGTGGTCAGCCCCAGCATTTT

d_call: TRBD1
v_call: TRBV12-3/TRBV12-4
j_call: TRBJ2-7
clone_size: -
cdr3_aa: CASSYTTGEVYEQYF
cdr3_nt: TGTGCCAGCAGCTATACGACAGGGGAGGTCTACGAGCAGTACTTC

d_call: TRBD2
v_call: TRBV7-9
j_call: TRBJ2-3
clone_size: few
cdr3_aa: CASSSETSGGPDTQYF
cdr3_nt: TGTGCCAGCAGCTCTGAGACTAGCGGGGGGCCAGATACGCAGTATTTT

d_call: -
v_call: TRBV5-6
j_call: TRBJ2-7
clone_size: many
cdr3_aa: CASTLMNRAEDPHEQYF
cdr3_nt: TGTGCCAGCACACTCATGAACCGGGCCGAGGACCCCCACGAGCAGTACTTC

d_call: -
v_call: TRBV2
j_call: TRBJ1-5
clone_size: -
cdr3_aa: CASRPDGNQPQHF
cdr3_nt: TGTGCCAGCCGACCCGACGGGAATCAGCCCCAGCATTTT

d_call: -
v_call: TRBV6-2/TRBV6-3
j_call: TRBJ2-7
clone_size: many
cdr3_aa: CASSYHPTLSEYF
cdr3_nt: TGTGCCAGCAGTTATCACCCCACCCTCTCGGAGTACTTC

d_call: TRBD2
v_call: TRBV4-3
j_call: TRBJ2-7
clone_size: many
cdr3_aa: CASSQEIGGSSYEQYF
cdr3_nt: TGCGCCAGCAGCCAAGAAATCGGGGGGTCATCCTACGAGCAGTACTTC

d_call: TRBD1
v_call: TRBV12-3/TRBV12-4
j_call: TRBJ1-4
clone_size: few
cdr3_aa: CASSLNRGTNEKLFF
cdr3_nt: TGTGCCAGCAGCCTAAACAGGGGGACTAATGAAAAACTGTTTTTT

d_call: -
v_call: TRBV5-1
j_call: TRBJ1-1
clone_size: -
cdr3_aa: CASSSNPGNTEAFF
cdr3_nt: TGCGCCAGCAGTTCTAACCCAGGGAACACTGAAGCTTTCTTT

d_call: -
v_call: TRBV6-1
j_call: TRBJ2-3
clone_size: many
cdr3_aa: CASSVLGAGRADTQYF
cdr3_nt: TGTGCCAGCAGTGTTTTGGGGGCGGGACGGGCAGATACGCAGTATTTT

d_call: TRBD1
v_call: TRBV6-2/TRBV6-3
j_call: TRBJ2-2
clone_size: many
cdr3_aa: CASSFPGTVKNTGELFF
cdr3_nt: TGTGCCAGCAGTTTTCCAGGGACAGTGAAGAACACCGGGGAGCTGTTTTTT